A selection of T cell receptor beta chains follows, all from one sample in a study of identical twins. Each CDR3 protein is one row after TCRdb ran MiXCR on the 5' RACE reads. The top ten hold 3.5% to 4.5% of the sample, which has a few hundred thousand distinct CDR3 sequences, roughly 13% seen once. These data were also reused for a study on yellow fever vaccine responses in identical twins.

Sequencing was performed on memory (CD45RO+) T cells sorted from blood. The source is a woman aged 18-35 years in good health. Each CDR3 is given with its conserved first and last residue. D genes are given only for firm matches. Clone size is given for some rows only: seen once, a few or many times, or a class if the clone is expanded.

CDR3 protein | CDR3 DNA | J gene | V gene | D gene | clone size
CAWSVRGGTDTQYF | TGTGCCTGGAGTGTACGAGGGGGCACAGATACGCAGTATTTT | TRBJ2-3 | TRBV30 | NA | few
CAINLGQDHTDTQYF | TGTGCCATCAACCTAGGACAGGACCACACAGATACGCAGTATTTT | TRBJ2-3 | TRBV10-3 | TRBD1 | many
CASSLSAWGRGTDTQYF | TGTGCCAGCAGCTTATCAGCCTGGGGTAGAGGGACAGATACGCAGTATTTT | TRBJ2-3 | TRBV5-6 | NA | few
CASSLASGRGNEQFF | TGTGCCAGCAGTTTAGCTAGCGGGAGGGGGAATGAGCAGTTCTTC | TRBJ2-1 | TRBV12-3/TRBV12-4 | TRBD2 | few
CASSFGGGVETQYF | TGTGCCAGCAGCTTCGGCGGGGGAGTCGAGACCCAGTACTTC | TRBJ2-5 | TRBV7-2 | TRBD2 | few
CASSLPGQGNTIYF | TGTGCCAGCAGTTTACCGGGACAGGGAAACACCATATATTTT | TRBJ1-3 | TRBV28 | TRBD1 | few
CASSPHHGGAPDTQYF | TGTGCCAGCAGTCCCCACCATGGGGGGGCCCCAGATACGCAGTATTTT | TRBJ2-3 | TRBV28 | NA | NA
CATSRDQGTYNEQFF | TGTGCCACCAGCAGAGATCAGGGAACCTACAATGAGCAGTTCTTC | TRBJ2-1 | TRBV15 | NA | few
CARPSPDTQYF | TGTGCCAGACCCTCCCCAGATACGCAGTATTTT | TRBJ2-3 | TRBV5-4 | NA | few
CATSGGPGQGDAWQFF | TGTGCCACCAGCGGGGGCCCGGGACAGGGGGATGCGTGGCAGTTCTTC | TRBJ2-1 | TRBV15 | TRBD1 | once
CSAGLEPHQPQHF | TGCAGTGCTGGTCTGGAACCCCATCAGCCCCAGCATTTT | TRBJ1-5 | TRBV20-1 | NA | few
CASSLATGVPAYEQYF | TGCGCCAGCAGCTTGGCAACGGGAGTCCCCGCCTACGAGCAGTACTTC | TRBJ2-7 | TRBV5-1 | NA | few
CSVEGQGATEAFF | TGCAGCGTAGAGGGACAGGGGGCCACTGAAGCTTTCTTT | TRBJ1-1 | TRBV29-1 | TRBD1 | many
CASSLGYGAGAGELFF | TGCGCCAGCAGCCTCGGATATGGGGCAGGCGCCGGGGAGCTGTTTTTT | TRBJ2-2 | TRBV4-1 | NA | NA
CASSFGGALYEQYF | TGTGCCAGCAGCTTCGGAGGTGCCCTCTACGAGCAGTACTTC | TRBJ2-7 | TRBV5-5 | NA | NA
CASSIRTGVNTGELFF | TGCGCCAGCAGCATACGGACAGGGGTGAACACCGGGGAGCTGTTTTTT | TRBJ2-2 | TRBV5-1 | TRBD1 | few
CASSRGRYEQYF | TGTGCCAGCAGCCGCGGGCGCTACGAGCAGTACTTC | TRBJ2-7 | TRBV7-2 | NA | NA
CASSFRGNYNEQFF | TGTGCCAGCAGTTTTCGGGGGAACTACAATGAGCAGTTCTTC | TRBJ2-1 | TRBV28 | NA | NA
CASSIYRVSPGELFF | TGTGCCAGTAGTATATACAGGGTCTCCCCCGGGGAGCTGTTTTTT | TRBJ2-2 | TRBV19 | NA | NA
CASSQEVGGGGNEQYF | TGCGCCAGCAGCCAAGAAGTCGGAGGGGGAGGGAACGAGCAGTACTTC | TRBJ2-7 | TRBV4-3 | NA | many
CASSSEGTRREAFF | TGTGCCAGTAGTTCTGAGGGGACTCGGCGTGAAGCTTTCTTT | TRBJ1-1 | TRBV19 | NA | NA
CASSLSGAVGSTGELFF | TGTGCCAGCAGCTTAAGCGGGGCTGTTGGGAGCACCGGGGAGCTGTTTTTT | TRBJ2-2 | TRBV7-3 | NA | many
CASRSGATNEQFF | TGTGCCAGCAGGTCGGGAGCTACGAATGAGCAGTTCTTC | TRBJ2-1 | TRBV2 | NA | few
CASKIRTDSGLEQYF | TGTGCCAGCAAGATAAGGACGGACTCGGGTTTGGAGCAGTACTTC | TRBJ2-7 | TRBV6-2/TRBV6-3 | NA | NA
CASSSRGAFGNTEAFF | TGCGCCAGCAGCTCCAGGGGGGCCTTTGGGAACACTGAAGCTTTCTTT | TRBJ1-1 | TRBV5-1 | TRBD1 | few
CASSLQFLGPRETQYF | TGTGCCAGCAGCCTGCAATTTCTAGGACCGAGGGAGACCCAGTACTTC | TRBJ2-5 | TRBV14 | NA | NA
CASSVTGGTEAFF | TGTGCCAGCAGCGTGACAGGGGGCACTGAAGCTTTCTTT | TRBJ1-1 | TRBV9 | TRBD1 | many